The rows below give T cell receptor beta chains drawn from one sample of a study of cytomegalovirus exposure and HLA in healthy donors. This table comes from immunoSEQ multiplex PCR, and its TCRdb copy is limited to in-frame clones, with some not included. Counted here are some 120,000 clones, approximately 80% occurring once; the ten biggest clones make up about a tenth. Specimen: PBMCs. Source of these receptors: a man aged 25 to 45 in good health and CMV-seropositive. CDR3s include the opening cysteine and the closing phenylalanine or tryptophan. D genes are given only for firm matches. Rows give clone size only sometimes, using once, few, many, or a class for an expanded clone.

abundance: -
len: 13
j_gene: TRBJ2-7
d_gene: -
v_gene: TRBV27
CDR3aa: CASAPTDSYEQYF
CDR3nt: TGTGCCAGCGCCCCGACTGACTCCTACGAGCAGTACTTC

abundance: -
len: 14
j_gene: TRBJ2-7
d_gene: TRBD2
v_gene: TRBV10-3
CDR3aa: CAISEATSGYEQYF
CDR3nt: TGTGCCATCAGTGAGGCGACTAGCGGCTACGAGCAGTACTTC

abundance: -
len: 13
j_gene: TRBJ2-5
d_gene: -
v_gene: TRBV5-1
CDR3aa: CASSLVLEETQYF
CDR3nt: TGCGCCAGCAGCTTGGTTTTAGAAGAGACCCAGTACTTC

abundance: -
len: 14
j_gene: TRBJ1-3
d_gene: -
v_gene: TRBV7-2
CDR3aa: CASSFSSSGNTIYF
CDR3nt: TGTGCCAGCAGCTTCTCCAGCTCTGGAAACACCATATATTTT

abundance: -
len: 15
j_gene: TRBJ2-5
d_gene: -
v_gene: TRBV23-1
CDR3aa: CASSQPGTNQETQYF
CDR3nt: TGCGCCAGCAGTCAACCCGGGACAAACCAAGAGACCCAGTACTTC

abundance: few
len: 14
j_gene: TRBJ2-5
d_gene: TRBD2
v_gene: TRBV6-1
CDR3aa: CASSTLAGVETQYF
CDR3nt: TGTGCCAGCAGTACACTAGCGGGAGTTGAGACCCAGTACTTC

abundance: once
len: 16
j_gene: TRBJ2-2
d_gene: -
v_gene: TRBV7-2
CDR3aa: CASSHGGGFFGGELFF
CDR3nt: TGTGCCAGCAGCCATGGAGGGGGCTTTTTTGGCGGGGAGCTGTTTTTT

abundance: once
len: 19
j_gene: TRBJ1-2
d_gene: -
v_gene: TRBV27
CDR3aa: CASSFDPRRDTKGHYGYTF
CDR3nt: TGTGCCAGCAGTTTTGATCCGCGACGGGACACAAAAGGTCACTATGGCTACACCTTC

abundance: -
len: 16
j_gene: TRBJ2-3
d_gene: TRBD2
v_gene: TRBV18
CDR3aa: CASSPGTRGDTDTQYF
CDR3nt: TGTGCCAGCTCACCCGGGACTAGAGGGGACACAGATACGCAGTATTTT

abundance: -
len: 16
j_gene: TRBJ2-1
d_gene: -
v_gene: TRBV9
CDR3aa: CASSPSGTHSYNEQFF
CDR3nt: TGTGCCAGCAGCCCATCCGGGACACACAGCTACAATGAGCAGTTCTTC

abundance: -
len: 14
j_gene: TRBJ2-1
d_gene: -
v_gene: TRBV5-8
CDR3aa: CASSLGAANNEQFF
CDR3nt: TGTGCCAGCAGCTTGGGGGCAGCTAACAATGAGCAGTTCTTC

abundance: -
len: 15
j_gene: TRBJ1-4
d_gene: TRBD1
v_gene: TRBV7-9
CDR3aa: CASSIGTVRGEKLFF
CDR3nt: TGTGCCAGCAGCATAGGGACAGTCAGGGGAGAAAAACTGTTTTTT

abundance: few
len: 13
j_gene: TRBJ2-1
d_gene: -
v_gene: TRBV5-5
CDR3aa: CASGGPNYNEQFF
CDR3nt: TGTGCCAGCGGAGGACCTAACTACAATGAGCAGTTCTTC

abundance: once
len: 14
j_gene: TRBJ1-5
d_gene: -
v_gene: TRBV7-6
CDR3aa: CASSSSQGSQPQHF
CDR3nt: TGTGCCAGCAGCTCGAGCCAGGGTTCTCAGCCCCAGCATTTT

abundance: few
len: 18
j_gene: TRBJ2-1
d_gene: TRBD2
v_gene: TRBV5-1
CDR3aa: CASSSTRLAGGPGNEQFF
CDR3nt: TGCGCCAGCAGCTCCACTCGACTAGCGGGAGGGCCAGGGAATGAGCAGTTCTTC

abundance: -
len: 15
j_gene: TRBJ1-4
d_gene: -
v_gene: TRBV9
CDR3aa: CASSVGLKGIEKLFF
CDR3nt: TGTGCCAGCAGCGTAGGTTTAAAGGGGATTGAAAAACTGTTTTTT

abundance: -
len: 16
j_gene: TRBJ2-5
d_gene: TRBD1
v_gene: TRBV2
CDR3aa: CASSEAPGQGEETQYF
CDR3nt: TGTGCCAGCAGTGAAGCCCCGGGACAGGGGGAAGAGACCCAGTACTTC

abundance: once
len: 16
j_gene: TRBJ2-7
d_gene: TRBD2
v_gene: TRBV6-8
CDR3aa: CASSDFWQREWYEQYF
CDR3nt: TGTGCCAGCAGTGACTTTTGGCAGCGGGAGTGGTACGAGCAGTACTTC

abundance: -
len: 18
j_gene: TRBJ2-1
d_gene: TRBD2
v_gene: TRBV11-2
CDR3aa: CASSLRLPRETLYNEQFF
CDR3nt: TGTGCCAGCAGCTTACGACTACCGCGGGAGACCCTCTACAATGAGCAGTTCTTC

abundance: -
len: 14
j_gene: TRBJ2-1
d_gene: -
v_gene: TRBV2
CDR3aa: CASSDYEARNEQFF
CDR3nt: TGTGCCAGCAGTGATTACGAGGCGCGCAATGAGCAGTTCTTC

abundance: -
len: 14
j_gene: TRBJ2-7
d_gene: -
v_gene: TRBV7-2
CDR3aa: CASSLGPGAYEQYF
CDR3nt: TGTGCCAGCAGCTTAGGGCCAGGCGCCTACGAGCAGTACTTC

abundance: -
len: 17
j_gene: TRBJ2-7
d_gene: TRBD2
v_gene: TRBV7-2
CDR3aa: CASSLGGRSANSYEQYF
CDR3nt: TGTGCCAGCAGCTTAGGCGGGAGGTCCGCTAACTCCTACGAGCAGTACTTC

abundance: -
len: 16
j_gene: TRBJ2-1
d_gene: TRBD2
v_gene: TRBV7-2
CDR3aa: CASSPTSGRLVHEQFF
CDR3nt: TGTGCCAGCAGCCCGACTAGCGGGAGGCTGGTACATGAGCAGTTCTTC

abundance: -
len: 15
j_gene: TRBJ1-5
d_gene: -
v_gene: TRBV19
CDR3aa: CASSTGRGWSQPQHF
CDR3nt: TGTGCCAGTAGTACGGGCAGGGGTTGGAGTCAGCCCCAGCATTTT

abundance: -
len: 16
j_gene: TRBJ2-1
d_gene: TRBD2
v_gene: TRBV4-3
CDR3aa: CASSQDERDGVDEQFF
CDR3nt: TGCGCCAGCAGCCAAGATGAGCGGGACGGGGTGGATGAGCAGTTCTTC

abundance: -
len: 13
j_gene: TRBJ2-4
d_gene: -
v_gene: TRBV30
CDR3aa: CAWSVEGADIQYF
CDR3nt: TGTGCCTGGAGTGTGGAGGGGGCGGACATTCAGTACTTC

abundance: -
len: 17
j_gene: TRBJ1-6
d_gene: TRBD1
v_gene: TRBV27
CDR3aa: CASSLGQGSPYNSPLHF
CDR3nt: TGTGCCAGCAGTTTGGGACAGGGCTCTCCATATAATTCACCCCTCCACTTT

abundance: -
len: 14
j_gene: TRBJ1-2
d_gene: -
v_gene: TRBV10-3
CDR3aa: CAIGGRVANYGYTF
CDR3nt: TGTGCCATTGGCGGGCGGGTAGCTAACTATGGCTACACCTTC